This T cell receptor beta chain is from a study of PD-L1 blockade in urothelial cancer. Study information: Across blood samples, T cells had a median count of around 150,000.

This CDR3 comprises 14 residues. The germline V gene encodes CDR1 GTSNPN and CDR2 SVGIG (reference sequence). Trimming shortened V by 0 bases and J by 5 bases, and 10 bases separated the two germline ends. Indicated time point: pretreatment peripheral blood. Sequencing used immunoSEQ multiplex PCR; TCRdb keeps in-frame clones, though not all of them. The data contain 30,000 to 50,000 clones, about nine tenths of them seen just once; the ten biggest clones take up approximately 10%. This sequence joins TRBV30 and TRBJ1-4; a weak D match, TRBD1 (5 bases). The sequence was collected from a woman between 55 and 75 years old with urothelial cancer. The specimen was PBMCs, collected around atezolizumab (anti-PD-L1) treatment. In nucleotides, the CDR3 is TGTGCCTGGAGTGTAGTGACAGTGAATGAAAAACTGTTTTTT. Protein product: CAWSVVTVNEKLFF.